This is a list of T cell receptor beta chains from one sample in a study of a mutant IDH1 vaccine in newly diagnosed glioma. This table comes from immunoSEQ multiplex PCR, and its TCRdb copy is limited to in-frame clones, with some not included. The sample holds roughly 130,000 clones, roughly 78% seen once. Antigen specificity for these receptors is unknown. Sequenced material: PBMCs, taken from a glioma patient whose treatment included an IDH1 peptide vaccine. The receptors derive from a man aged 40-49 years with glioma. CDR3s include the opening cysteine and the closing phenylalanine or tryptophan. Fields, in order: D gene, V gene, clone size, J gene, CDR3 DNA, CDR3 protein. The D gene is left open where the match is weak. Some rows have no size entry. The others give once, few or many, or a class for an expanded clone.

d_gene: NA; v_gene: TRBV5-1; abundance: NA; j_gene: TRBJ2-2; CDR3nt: TGCGCCAGCAGCTTGTCCGCGGGAAGGACCGGGGAGCTGTTTTTT; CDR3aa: CASSLSAGRTGELFF
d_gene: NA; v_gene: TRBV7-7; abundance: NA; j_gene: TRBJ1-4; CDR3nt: TGTGCTAGCAGCTCGGCCCCCCGGGACGAAAAACTGTTTTTT; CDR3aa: CASSSAPRDEKLFF
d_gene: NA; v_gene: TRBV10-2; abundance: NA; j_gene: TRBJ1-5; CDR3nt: TGCGCCAGCAGTGAGGTCGGTGTTAGCAATCAGCCCCAGCATTTT; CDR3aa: CASSEVGVSNQPQHF
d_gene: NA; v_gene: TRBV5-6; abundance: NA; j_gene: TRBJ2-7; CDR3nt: TGTGCCAGCAGCGGCTCCTTTGGCGAGCAGTACTTC; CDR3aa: CASSGSFGEQYF
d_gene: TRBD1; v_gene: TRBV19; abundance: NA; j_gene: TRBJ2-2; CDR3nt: TGTGCCAGTTCCGGGACAGGGGGCTCCGGGGAGCTGTTTTTT; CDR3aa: CASSGTGGSGELFF
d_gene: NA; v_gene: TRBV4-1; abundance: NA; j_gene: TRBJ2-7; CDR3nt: TGCGCCAGCAGCCGGCGGGACGGCCGATCCTACGAGCAGTACTTC; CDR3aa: CASSRRDGRSYEQYF
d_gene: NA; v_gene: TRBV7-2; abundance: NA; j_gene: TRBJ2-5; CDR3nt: TGTGCCAGCAGCTTACTCCAAGAGACCCAGTACTTC; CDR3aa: CASSLLQETQYF
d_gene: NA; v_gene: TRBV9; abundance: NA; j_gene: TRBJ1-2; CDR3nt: TGTGCCAGCAGCGTAGGCAGGGAGACTAACTATGGCTACACCTTC; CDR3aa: CASSVGRETNYGYTF
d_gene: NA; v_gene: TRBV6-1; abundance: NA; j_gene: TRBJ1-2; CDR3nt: TGTGCCAGCAGTGGGTGGCAGTTTGGAAGGAATGGCTACACCTTC; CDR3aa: CASSGWQFGRNGYTF
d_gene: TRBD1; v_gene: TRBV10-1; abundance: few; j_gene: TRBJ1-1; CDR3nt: TGCGCCAGCAGTGATACCGGGACAGTACGTTTGGCGGAAGCTTTCTTT; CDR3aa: CASSDTGTVRLAEAFF
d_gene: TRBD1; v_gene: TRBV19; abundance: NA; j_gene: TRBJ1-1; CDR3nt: TGTGCCAGTAGTATCAGGACAGGGCCAGGGTACACTGAAGCTTTCTTT; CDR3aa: CASSIRTGPGYTEAFF
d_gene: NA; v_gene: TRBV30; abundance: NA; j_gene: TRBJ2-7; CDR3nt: TGTGCCTGGAGTGGGGAGGTCAGGGGAAGCTCCTACGAGCAGTACTTC; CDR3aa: CAWSGEVRGSSYEQYF
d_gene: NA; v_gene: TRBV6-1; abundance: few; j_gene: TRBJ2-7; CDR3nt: TGTGCCAGCAAATGGGGCATCTCCTACGAGCAGTACTTC; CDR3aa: CASKWGISYEQYF
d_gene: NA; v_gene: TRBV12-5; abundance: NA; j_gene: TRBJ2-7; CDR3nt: TGTGCTAGTGGTTCCGTCCCCCTGGCTCGGCGGGACCCCTACGAGCAGTACTTC; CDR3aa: CASGSVPLARRDPYEQYF
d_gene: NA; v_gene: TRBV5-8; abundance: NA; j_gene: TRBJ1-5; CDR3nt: TGTGCCAGCAGCCCTCGGTTCAGGGAAGATCAGCCCCAGCATTTT; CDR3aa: CASSPRFREDQPQHF
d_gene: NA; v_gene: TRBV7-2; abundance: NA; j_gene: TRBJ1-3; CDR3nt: TGTGCCAGCAGCTTAGCGGGGTTAGGAAACACCATATATTTT; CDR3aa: CASSLAGLGNTIYF
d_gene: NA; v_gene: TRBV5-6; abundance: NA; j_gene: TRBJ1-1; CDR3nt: TGTGCCAGCAGCTTTATGACAGGCCAATACTTT; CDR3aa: CASSFMTGQYF
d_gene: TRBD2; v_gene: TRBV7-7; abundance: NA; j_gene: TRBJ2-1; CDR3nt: TGTGCTAGCAGCCACGGACTAGCGAGAGACAATGAGCAGTTCTTC; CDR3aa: CASSHGLARDNEQFF
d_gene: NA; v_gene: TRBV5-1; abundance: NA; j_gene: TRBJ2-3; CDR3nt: TGCGCCAGCAGTCCCGGGACTAGCACAGATACGCAGTATTTT; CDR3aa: CASSPGTSTDTQYF
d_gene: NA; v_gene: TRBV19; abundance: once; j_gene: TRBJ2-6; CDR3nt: TGTGCCAGTAGTATCAGAGGGGGCTCTGGGGCCAACGTCCTGACTTTC; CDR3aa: CASSIRGGSGANVLTF
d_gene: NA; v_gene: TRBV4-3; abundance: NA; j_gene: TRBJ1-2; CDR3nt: TGCGCCAGCAGCCAAGATAACAGGGAATACGGCTACACCTTC; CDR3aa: CASSQDNREYGYTF
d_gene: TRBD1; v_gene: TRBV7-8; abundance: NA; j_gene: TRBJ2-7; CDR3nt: TGTGCCAGCAGCCCGTGGGGACAGGGAGACGAGCAGTACTTC; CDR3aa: CASSPWGQGDEQYF
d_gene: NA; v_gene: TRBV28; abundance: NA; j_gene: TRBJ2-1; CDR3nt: TGTGCCAGCAGTTTCGTGCCAGGGAAGGTTGAGCAGTTCTTC; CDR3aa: CASSFVPGKVEQFF
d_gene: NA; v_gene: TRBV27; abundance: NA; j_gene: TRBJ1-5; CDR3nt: TGTGCCAGCAGTTACGGGAGGGTTGGCAATCAGCCCCAGCATTTT; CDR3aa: CASSYGRVGNQPQHF
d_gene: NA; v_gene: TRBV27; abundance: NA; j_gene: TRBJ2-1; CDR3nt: TGTGCCAGCAGTTTTAGCTTATCCGACGGGAGCAATGAGCAGTTCTTC; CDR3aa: CASSFSLSDGSNEQFF
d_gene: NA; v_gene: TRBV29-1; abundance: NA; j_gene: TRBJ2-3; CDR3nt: TGCAGCGTTTTGCTGCAAGGCATAGGGGATACGCAGTATTTT; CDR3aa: CSVLLQGIGDTQYF
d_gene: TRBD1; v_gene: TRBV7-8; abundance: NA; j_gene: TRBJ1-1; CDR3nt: TGTGCCAGCAGCTTAAGACAGGGGGATGGTACTGAAGCTTTCTTT; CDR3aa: CASSLRQGDGTEAFF
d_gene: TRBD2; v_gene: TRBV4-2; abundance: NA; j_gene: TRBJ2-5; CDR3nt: TGTGCCAGCAGCCAAGATTCGGCGACTAGCGCTACCGCAGAGACCCAGTACTTC; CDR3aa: CASSQDSATSATAETQYF
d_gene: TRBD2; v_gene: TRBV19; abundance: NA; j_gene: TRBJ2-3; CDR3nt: TGTGCCAGTAGTCCAGGACTAGCGGGAGGGCCGAGCACAGATACGCAGTATTTT; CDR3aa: CASSPGLAGGPSTDTQYF
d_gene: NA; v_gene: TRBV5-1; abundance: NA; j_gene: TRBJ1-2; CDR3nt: TGCGCCAGCAGCTCCTTTGGGGCGGGAGACGGACACTATGGCTACACCTTC; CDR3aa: CASSSFGAGDGHYGYTF
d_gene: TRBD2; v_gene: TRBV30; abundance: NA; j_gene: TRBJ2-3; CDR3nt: TGTGCCTGGACTCGACTAGCGGGAGGGCCGGGAACGCAGTATTTT; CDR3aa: CAWTRLAGGPGTQYF